Following are 9 T cell receptor beta chains from one sample sequenced in a study of blood T cells in healthy people across ages (dated by TCRdb to the mid-2010s). The library was prepared using 5' RACE. This sample was sequenced with an Illumina HiSeq 2500. The second PCR ran for roughly 7 to 12 cycles and used a J-beta primer mix along with a sample-barcoded 5' primer. TCRdb handled the public reads itself, with Q25 trimming in fastp and clone calling in MiXCR, and kept productive beta chains. One record per CDR3 amino acid sequence lists the most common genes and DNA. The sample table contains approximately 1.5 million distinct CDR3 sequences; only one count was recorded for about 45% of them. The biggest ten clones account for approximately 4% of the sample. Sequencing was performed on blood. These receptors were collected from a woman aged 18-35 years in good health.

V is TRBV15 and J is TRBJ1-6; D is uncertain. The CDR3 spans 14 residues. Trimming pared 0 bases from V and 7 bases from J, leaving 7 bases between. CDR1 is LNHNV, CDR2 YYDKDF, per germline (reference sequence). This chain's CDR3 is CATSRETVNSPLHF. The CDR3 DNA follows: TGTGCCACCAGCAGAGAAACCGTAAATTCACCCCTCCACTTT.

In the case of this clonotype: An end of the junction does not agree with germline; a read error may underlie this. The rearrangement uses TRBV24-1 and TRBJ2-3; D remains ambiguous. The CDR3 has 12 amino acids. Germline CDR1 and CDR2: KGHDR and SFDVKD. For the CDR3, the DNA is TGTGCCACCAGTGGTTTTGCAGAGACGCAGTATTTT. Its protein product is CATSGFAETQYF.

The chain uses TRBV27 and TRBJ2-1; 11 bases fit TRBD2. The CDR3 loop spans 15 amino acids. V trimming: 4 bases; J trimming: 3 bases; junction bases outside the gene matches: 2. Germline loops: CDR1 MNHEY, CDR2 SMNVEV (reference sequence). Here the CDR3 DNA reads TGTGCCAGCAGTTGGGGACTAGCGGTCTACAATGAGCAGTTCTTC. It is translated as CASSWGLAVYNEQFF.

The chain carries TRBV6-6 and TRBJ1-1, with D tentatively TRBD1 (5 bases). There are 14 residues in the CDR3. The V and J ends lost 6 bases and 5 bases respectively, with 16 bases between them. Germline CDR1 MNHNY, CDR2 SVGAGI (reference sequence). The CDR3 here is CASRLDNRRTEAFF. CDR3 in DNA: TGTGCCAGCAGACTGGACAATAGGAGAACTGAAGCTTTCTTT.

The V gene is TRBV6-2 or TRBV6-3, the J gene TRBJ1-5; D is undetermined. Trimming took 3 bases from V and 2 from J, leaving 11 bases between them. CDR3 length equals 15 residues. Germline V CDR1 and CDR2: MNHEY, SVGEGT. In nucleotides, the CDR3 is TGTGCCAGCAGTTATGTTGGCCTCGGCAATCAGCCCCAGCATTTT. It specifies CASSYVGLGNQPQHF.

The rearrangement uses TRBV7-6 and TRBJ2-5, with D uncertain. Germline CDR1 SGHVS, CDR2 FNYEAQ. This CDR3 is 14 amino acids long. Trimming left V 3 bases short and J 0 bases short, with 8 bases between. CDR3: CASSLHDHQETQYF. The DNA of the CDR3 is TGTGCCAGCAGCTTGCATGATCACCAAGAGACCCAGTACTTC.

The chain carries TRBV9 and TRBJ2-5; D tentatively reads TRBD1 or TRBD2 (5 bases each). Trimming stripped 0 bases from V and 5 bases from J, with 11 bases between. This CDR3 is built from 14 residues. In germline, CDR1 is SGDLS, CDR2 YYNGEE. This CDR3 reads CASSVAGGWETQYF. The CDR3 DNA follows: TGTGCCAGCAGCGTAGCTGGGGGTTGGGAGACCCAGTACTTC.

There are a few counts of this clonotype. The chain uses TRBV27 and TRBJ2-1; 9 positions match TRBD2. Per the germline V gene, CDR1 is MNHEY and CDR2 is SMNVEV (reference sequence). This CDR3 has 18 amino acids. The V and J ends lost 3 bases and 7 bases, in that order; junction bases with no gene match: 16. The CDR3 DNA reads TGTGCCAGCAGTTTCTTCCCCGTAGCGGGAGCTGGTGGGAATGAGCAGTTCTTC. Residues: CASSFFPVAGAGGNEQFF.

The chain uses TRBV20-1 and TRBJ2-1, with 10 bases identical to TRBD2. The J segment lost 5 bases and the V segment lost 6 bases, leaving 7 bases of the junction unmatched. CDR3 length: 14 residues. Germline CDR1 is DFQATT and CDR2 is SNEGSKA (reference sequence). CDR3 sequence (DNA): TGCAGTGCCGGAATTAGCGGGGGGCACAATGAGCAGTTCTTC. This sequence encodes CSAGISGGHNEQFF.